This entry describes one T cell receptor beta chain. Its antigen is not identified. This sample stems from a study of T cell repertoires in cytomegalovirus infection. The overall study: Well-studied HLA-B-restricted CMV epitopes were used in the study alongside recently identified HLA-C-restricted ones. CMV infection plus the matching HLA type was flagged by public TCR beta signatures.

TCRdb used MiXCR to reprocess the reads, holding one entry per CDR3 protein. The table records some 940,000 distinct CDR3 sequences, approximately 30% of them present only once. The study, taken as a whole, reports: Dominating the ex vivo response were HLA-C-restricted CMV-specific TCR beta clonotypes. Cumulative frequency of public TCR beta families picked out carriers of CMV plus the relevant HLA.

The V gene lost 4 bases and the J gene lost 8 bases, with 16 bases spanning the gap. Looked up from germline, CDR1 is KGHDR and CDR2 is SFDVKD. There are 14 residues in the CDR3. The sequence came from a human donor in good health (CMV status not recorded). Some clones in this sample may be carry-over from other donors' samples. V usage is TRBV24-1 and J usage is TRBJ1-2; D is unresolved. The sample was cultured CD8+ T cells from PBMCs, taken from culture after CMV antigen stimulation. The CDR3 sequence: CATSDPQEGNGYTF. The CDR3 bases are TGTGCCACCAGTGACCCCCAGGAAGGGAACGGCTACACCTTC.